This T cell receptor (beta chain) was identified in a study of Ad26.COV2.S vaccination and SARS-CoV-2 variants. Treatment in this sample: roughly 19 received Ad26.COV2.S at low or high dose, single or two shots; about 5 received placebo; per-sample allocation not given. Day 63 after the first vaccine or placebo injection was the time point for sampling. A Boston donor was an adult aged 18-55 years. Data came from immunoSEQ multiplex PCR; TCRdb stores just in-frame clones and leaves some out. The table records roughly 350,000 clones, roughly 89% of them present only once. Overall study findings and caveats: Reported findings describe substantial breadth in spike-specific CD8+ and CD4+ T cell responses following vaccination. From the TCR breadth and depth analyses, total T cell responses may have been underestimated.

With regard to this clone: The antigen is unknown.

This receptor was taken from a person between 18 and 65 years old who received the Ad26.COV2.S COVID-19 vaccine or a placebo. The sample consisted of peripheral blood, taken in a trial of Ad26.COV2.S vaccine versus placebo.

Written as DNA, the CDR3 is TGCAGCGTTGAAGATCGCAGCGGGGGGGCCATCGGGGAGCTGTTTTTT. Its protein is CSVEDRSGGAIGELFF. The chain employs TRBV29-1 and TRBJ2-2; 10 nucleotides match TRBD2. The CDR3 loop spans 16 amino acids. The junction had 8 bases not matched to a gene; V was cut back by 0 bases and J by 7 bases. Per germline, CDR1 SQVTM and CDR2 ANQGSEA.